The 20 T cell receptor beta chains presented below share a single source sample, sequenced in a study of PD-1 blockade in classical Hodgkin lymphoma. The repertoire was sequenced with immunoSEQ multiplex PCR; TCRdb's copy has only in-frame clones and lacks some. The data show around 50,000 clones, roughly 80% seen once. Time point described: cycle 4 day 1 (C4D1), after 6 weeks of nivolumab. Relapse was seen in all patients after autologous stem cell transplantation, and brentuximab vedotin exposure was variable. The sequenced sample was peripheral blood mononuclear cells (PBMCs), obtained before the fourth cycle of nivolumab. These receptors came from a human donor with classical Hodgkin lymphoma.

This rearrangement joins TRBV15 to TRBJ2-1; D may match TRBD1 or TRBD2 (6 bases each). This CDR3 has 15 residues. Germline V gene sequence: CDR1 LNHNV, CDR2 YYDKDF (reference sequence). Trimming shortened V by 1 base and J by 5 bases, and 12 bases separated the two germline ends. In nucleotides, the CDR3 is TGTGCCACCAGCAGAGGCGGGACATACGACAATGAGCAGTTCTTC. Its protein product is CATSRGGTYDNEQFF.

The gene calls are TRBV7-2 and TRBJ2-7; TRBD2 might be the D (5 bases). V was pared by 5 bases and J by 3 bases, with 11 bases between. Germline V gene data show CDR1 as SGHTA and CDR2 as FQGNSA. The CDR3 totals 13 residues. CDR3 DNA sequence: TGTGCCAGCAGCCGTTCGGGGTTCTACGAGCAGTACTTC. Its protein is CASSRSGFYEQYF.

This chain joins TRBV28 and TRBJ1-5; D remains ambiguous. Germline CDR1 and CDR2: MDHEN and SYDVKM. CDR3 length: 17 residues. Trimming removed 3 bases from V and 5 bases from J, with 20 bases in between. The CDR3 nucleotides read TGTGCCAGCAGTTTTAAGTATGTTTTGAGGGAAGATCAGCCCCAGCATTTT. Translation gives CASSFKYVLREDQPQHF.

The genes are TRBV19 and TRBJ1-3; D gene ambiguous. This CDR3 is 12 amino acids long. CDR1 is LNHDA, CDR2 SQIVND, per germline (reference sequence). Trimming pared 5 bases from V and 0 bases from J, leaving 2 bases between. CDR3 coding DNA: TGTGCCAGTAGTGTCTCTGGAAACACCATATATTTT. It translates to CASSVSGNTIYF.

The chain carries TRBV27 and TRBJ2-7, with D possibly being TRBD2 (6 bases). The CDR3 is made up of 13 amino acids. Germline CDR1 reads MNHEY; CDR2 reads SMNVEV (reference sequence). V lost 6 bases and J lost 6, with 15 bases in between. The CDR3 spells CASRAGSPGEQYF. The CDR3 DNA reads TGTGCCAGCAGGGCGGGGTCCCCGGGCGAGCAGTACTTC.

This chain uses TRBV19 with TRBJ1-2; the D gene is possibly TRBD1 (5 bases). Per germline, CDR1 LNHDA and CDR2 SQIVND (reference sequence). Trimming took 6 bases from V and 7 from J, leaving 9 bases between them. CDR3 length: 11 amino acids. The CDR3 coding sequence is TGTGCCAGTAGAGGGACCTCTGGCTACACCTTC. Protein sequence: CASRGTSGYTF.

This chain connects TRBV6-6 to TRBJ2-3; D is ambiguous. Germline CDR1 reads MNHNY; CDR2 reads SVGAGI (reference sequence). This CDR3 contains 16 residues. The ends were cut back, 0 bases at V and 2 bases at J, with 12 bases in the middle. This CDR3 reads CASSYSTPPHTDTQYF. The DNA for the CDR3 is TGTGCCAGCAGTTACTCGACCCCCCCGCACACAGATACGCAGTATTTT.

This sequence joins TRBV28 and TRBJ2-1; maybe TRBD1 (5 bases). This CDR3 region has 14 residues. The germline V gene encodes CDR1 MDHEN and CDR2 SYDVKM. The V end was cut by 6 bases, the J end by 2 bases, with 11 bases between. As DNA, the CDR3 is TGTGCCAGCAGCATCGGACAAGCCTACAATGAGCAGTTCTTC. Its protein is CASSIGQAYNEQFF.

The chain links TRBV29-1 to TRBJ2-7, with D possibly being TRBD1 (7 bases). The CDR3 totals 16 residues. V lost 3 bases and J 5 bases, leaving 23 bases between the germline ends. Germline V gene data show CDR1 as SQVTM and CDR2 as ANQGSEA. This chain's CDR3 is CSVEGLGGRQGHEQYF. CDR3 bases: TGCAGCGTTGAGGGCCTAGGGGGGCGACAGGGCCACGAGCAGTACTTC.

This CDR3 is CASSLEGSSYNEQFF. CDR3 nucleotides: TGCGCCAGCAGCTTGGAGGGCAGCTCCTACAATGAGCAGTTCTTC. V usage is TRBV5-1 and J usage is TRBJ2-1, with D unresolved. Germline CDR1 SGHRS, CDR2 YFSETQ. The V end was cut by 0 bases, the J end by 0 bases, with 7 bases between. This CDR3 spans 15 amino acids.

V is TRBV7-9 and J is TRBJ1-2; D is ambiguous. The CDR3 loop spans 14 amino acids. Trimming took 5 bases from V and 10 from J, leaving 20 bases between them. Germline values: CDR1 SEHNR, CDR2 FQNEAQ (reference sequence). The CDR3 here is CASSLTEGRLSYTF. The CDR3, as DNA: TGTGCCAGCAGCCTAACCGAAGGCAGGCTGTCCTACACCTTC.

The rearrangement uses TRBV5-1 and TRBJ1-1, with 8 bases identical to TRBD1. Per germline, CDR1 SGHRS and CDR2 YFSETQ. Losses at the gene ends were 2 bases for V and 4 bases for J; bases not matched to a gene: 4. There are 14 residues in the CDR3. The chain's CDR3 is CASSFKTGGTEAFF. CDR3 sequence (DNA): TGCGCCAGCAGCTTTAAAACAGGGGGCACTGAAGCTTTCTTT.

The CDR3 sequence: CASGTHQGGELSYGYTF. The CDR3 DNA reads TGTGCCAGCGGCACCCACCAGGGGGGTGAGCTGAGCTATGGCTACACCTTC. The gene calls are TRBV27 and TRBJ1-2; 7 positions match TRBD1. The germline V gene has CDR1 MNHEY and CDR2 SMNVEV (reference sequence). The CDR3 is made up of 17 amino acids. Unmatched junction bases numbered 19, after V lost 8 bases and J lost 4 bases.

Only a few counts were recorded for this clone. The chain combines TRBV7-2 with TRBJ1-2, with a tentative D call TRBD1 (5 bases). The CDR3 has 15 residues. Germline V gene lookup returns CDR1 SGHTA and CDR2 FQGNSA. Between the trimmed V and J ends, which lost 1 base and 4 bases, there was a span of 13 bases. The CDR3 DNA is TGTGCCAGCAGCTTAGTAGGCAGGGATACCTATGGCTACACCTTC. It codes for CASSLVGRDTYGYTF.

This clone has ten or more counts. The V and J genes are TRBV27 and TRBJ2-1; no firm D call. The CDR3 contains 14 residues. The V end lost 5 bases, the J end lost 3 bases, and 11 bases lay between the germline ends. The germline V gene has CDR1 MNHEY and CDR2 SMNVEV (reference sequence). The CDR3 coding sequence is TGTGCCAGCAGTCCTGACGGGCACTACAATGAGCAGTTCTTC. Translating gives CASSPDGHYNEQFF.

This chain's CDR3 is CASSPTPLEVKAFF. The CDR3 coding sequence is TGTGCCAGCAGTCCCACCCCCCTAGAGGTGAAAGCTTTCTTT. V and J are TRBV6-5 and TRBJ1-1; the D is unclear. The CDR3 length is 14 residues. The V end lost 5 bases, the J end lost 9 bases, and 19 bases lay between the germline ends. Germline values: CDR1 MNHEY, CDR2 SVGAGI.

J is TRBJ2-7 and V is TRBV6-1, with D possibly being TRBD1 (5 bases). V dropped 7 bases and J dropped 2 bases, with 15 bases sitting between them. The CDR3 length is 14 residues. Germline V gene data show CDR1 as MNHNS and CDR2 as SASEGT. Written as DNA, the CDR3 is TGTGCCAGCAACGGACAACCTGGGGCCTACGAGCAGTACTTC. It encodes CASNGQPGAYEQYF.

The chain joins TRBV25-1 to TRBJ1-4; tentatively, D is TRBD1 (5 bases). V gave up 5 bases and J gave up 7 bases, with 14 bases separating them. The V gene's germline CDR1 is MGHDK and CDR2 SYGVNS. The CDR3 contains 14 residues. The CDR3 reads CASSHRFVGEKLFF. The CDR3 DNA reads as TGTGCCAGCAGTCACAGGTTTGTCGGTGAAAAACTGTTTTTT.

The chain is built from TRBV9 and TRBJ2-4; TRBD2 matches 8 bases. Germline CDR1 reads SGDLS; CDR2 reads YYNGEE. J was trimmed by 7 bases and V by 2 bases; bases with no gene match: 5. This CDR3 has 14 residues. The CDR3 nucleotides are TGTGCCAGCAGCGTGTCCGGGACTAGGAACATTCAGTACTTC. Amino acid sequence: CASSVSGTRNIQYF.

This clone was seen a few times. This rearrangement joins TRBV28 to TRBJ2-3; 9 bases line up with TRBD2. Per germline, CDR1 MDHEN and CDR2 SYDVKM. The trim removed 7 bases at V and 4 bases at J, leaving 9 bases unmatched. The CDR3 is made up of 15 amino acids. CDR3 sequence: CASTFSGSRPDTQYF. The CDR3 DNA reads as TGTGCCAGCACCTTTAGCGGGAGTCGGCCAGATACGCAGTATTTT. Together with reference TRBV28 and TRBJ2-3, the CDR3 gives the full variable domain: DVKVTQSSRYLVKRTGEKVFLECVQDMDHENMFWYRQDPGLGLRLIYFSYDVKMKEKGDIPEGYSVSREKKERFSLILESASTNQTSMYLCASTFSGSRPDTQYFGPGTRLTVL.